Each of the 24 T cell receptor beta chains below was sequenced from the same sample in a study of human T cells and chemical hapten exposure. As for time point: patch test 1, 2 weeks after DPC sensitization. The treatment here: therapeutic diphenylcyclopropenone sensitization with weekly scalp DPC. One entry per CDR3 protein, called by TCRdb with MiXCR from the RACE reads. The data hold tens of thousands of distinct CDR3 sequences, with 10% to 15% observed a single time. The sequences come from whole blood, collected in connection with sensitization to the hapten diphenylcyclopropenone (DPC). Receptor source: an older woman with alopecia areata. Some clones in this sample may be carry-over from other donors' samples.

The chain has TRBV5-1 and TRBJ2-7; no reliable D call. Trimming stripped 4 bases from V and 0 bases from J, with 17 bases between. Germline CDR1 is SGHRS and CDR2 is YFSETQ. The CDR3 has 16 amino acids. The CDR3 loop is CASSLLPTGNSYEQYF. CDR3 DNA: TGCGCCAGCAGCCTCCTTCCTACGGGTAACTCCTACGAGCAGTACTTC.

This clonotype has more than one count but fewer than ten. The chain combines TRBV7-6 with TRBJ1-1; D is uncertain. CDR3 length: 13 residues. Trimming stripped 5 bases from V and 0 bases from J, with 7 bases between. Germline-derived CDR1 and CDR2 are SGHVS and FNYEAQ. The CDR3 protein is CASSADLNTEAFF. The CDR3 DNA reads TGTGCCAGCAGCGCAGACCTGAACACTGAAGCTTTCTTT.

This clonotype has a count of ten or more. The chain carries TRBV11-2 and TRBJ2-7; D remains unclear. CDR1 is SGHAT and CDR2 is FQNNGV in the germline V gene. The V end was cut by 5 bases, the J end by 6 bases, with 11 bases between. CDR3 length: 12 amino acids. In DNA, the CDR3 is TGTGCCAGCAGCCAGGACCGTCGCGAGCAGTACTTC. This translates into CASSQDRREQYF.

The count of this clonotype is one. Given a much more abundant clone one base away, this may be a read error. The chain couples TRBV20-1 to TRBJ2-2; D possibly corresponds to TRBD1 (5 bases). Per germline, CDR1 DFQATT and CDR2 SNEGSKA (reference sequence). The length of the CDR3 is 13 residues. The CDR3: CSDRQPNTGELFF. CDR3 nucleotides: TGCAGTGATAGACAGCCGAACACCGGGGAGCTGTTTTTT.

This clonotype was recorded at least ten times. The V gene is TRBV4-1, the J gene TRBJ2-7; D unclear. Germline CDR1 MGHRA, CDR2 YSYEKL. The CDR3 length is 16 residues. Trimming shortened V by 1 base and J by 3 bases, and 16 bases separated the two germline ends. The CDR3 nucleotides read TGCGCCAGCAGCCAAGGGCCGACCCAGATATACTACGAGCAGTACTTC. It translates to CASSQGPTQIYYEQYF.

The chain carries TRBV7-6 and TRBJ2-7, with D possibly TRBD2 on 6 matching bases. V gave up 5 bases and J gave up 5 bases, with 13 bases separating them. This CDR3 has 13 residues. Germline V gives CDR1 SGHVS, CDR2 FNYEAQ. In nucleotides, the CDR3 is TGTGCCAGCAGCAGATCGGAGGGGAACGAGCAGTACTTC. Translation gives CASSRSEGNEQYF.

The genes are TRBV20-1 and TRBJ1-3; a possible D gene is TRBD1 (5 bases). Germline-derived CDR1 and CDR2 are DFQATT and SNEGSKA (reference sequence). Between the trimmed V and J ends, which lost 1 base and 8 bases, there was a span of 15 bases. This CDR3 contains 14 residues. The chain's CDR3 is CSARAGTAGDTIYF. Written as DNA, the CDR3 is TGCAGTGCTAGAGCGGGGACGGCCGGAGACACCATATATTTT.

This clonotype was observed at least ten times. V is TRBV14 and J is TRBJ2-3, with D maybe TRBD1 (5 bases). The CDR3 spans 15 residues. Looked up from germline, CDR1 is SGHDN and CDR2 is FVKESK. Trimming pared 0 bases from V and 6 bases from J, leaving 13 bases between. This CDR3 is CASSQEFGRADTQYF. In DNA, the CDR3 is TGTGCCAGCAGCCAAGAATTCGGCAGGGCGGATACGCAGTATTTT.

This clonotype was found once. The V gene is TRBV29-1, the J gene TRBJ2-7; either TRBD1 or TRBD2 may fit D (7 bases each). Germline lookup yields CDR1 SQVTM and CDR2 ANQGSEA. V dropped 2 bases and J dropped 6 bases, with 11 bases sitting between them. There are 12 residues in the CDR3. The CDR3 DNA reads TGCAGCGTTGAAAGCGGGACAGTCGAGCAGTACTTC. Its protein is CSVESGTVEQYF.

V and J are TRBV6-5 and TRBJ2-7; TRBD1 might be the D (6 bases). CDR1 MNHEY and CDR2 SVGAGI come from the germline V gene. Trimming took off 4 bases at V and 2 bases at J, with 15 bases between the two ends. The CDR3 sequence is 15 residues long. In DNA form, the CDR3 reads TGTGCCAGCAGTTCCCCCGGGACACATCCCTACGAGCAGTACTTC. Its translation: CASSSPGTHPYEQYF.

Only a few counts were recorded for this clonotype. For the CDR3, the DNA is TGCAGCGTTGAAGATCAGAGACAGACACCCTATGGCTACACCTTC. It encodes CSVEDQRQTPYGYTF. The chain joins TRBV29-1 to TRBJ1-2; D possibly corresponds to TRBD1 (5 bases). Trimming pared 0 bases from V and 4 bases from J, leaving 15 bases between. CDR3 length: 15 amino acids. CDR1 is SQVTM, CDR2 ANQGSEA, per germline.

The chain couples TRBV11-2 to TRBJ1-4, with 10 bases matching TRBD1. This CDR3 region has 17 residues. Trimming removed 5 bases from V and 2 bases from J; junction bases left unmatched: 8. Germline values: CDR1 SGHAT, CDR2 FQNNGV. Written as DNA, the CDR3 is TGTGCCAGCAGCCCCCGGGGACAGGGGTGGACTAATGAAAAACTGTTTTTT. Amino acids: CASSPRGQGWTNEKLFF.

The CDR3 nucleotides are TGTGCCAGCAGGCCTAGCGGGGGGCCGAATGAGCAGTTCTTC. Translated, it gives CASRPSGGPNEQFF. V and J are TRBV6-5 and TRBJ2-1, with 11 bases aligning to TRBD2. Germline V gene sequence: CDR1 MNHEY, CDR2 SVGAGI. Unmatched junction bases numbered 5, after V lost 6 bases and J lost 7 bases. The CDR3 spans 14 residues.

This clonotype was picked up many times. The V and J genes are TRBV19 and TRBJ2-1, with D unresolved. The CDR3 is 11 amino acids. The germline CDR1 and CDR2 sequences are LNHDA and SQIVND (reference sequence). V gave up 2 bases and J gave up 10 bases, with 6 bases separating them. Written as DNA, the CDR3 is TGTGCCAGTAGTATAAGGTCCGAGCAGTTCTTC. Protein: CASSIRSEQFF.

This clonotype was recorded at least ten times. This rearrangement joins TRBV18 to TRBJ2-2; D gene uncertain. The CDR3 extends over 14 amino acids. From germline, CDR1 is KGHSH and CDR2 LQKENI. Trimming left V 3 bases short and J 3 bases short, with 8 bases between. CDR3 loop: CASSPLVDTGELFF. The CDR3 region has the DNA TGTGCCAGCTCACCTTTAGTGGACACCGGGGAGCTGTTTTTT.

This clonotype turned up a few times. V gene TRBV12-3 or TRBV12-4 combines with J gene TRBJ1-4; D is uncertain. The V end lost 3 bases, the J end lost 6 bases, and 8 bases lay between the germline ends. The CDR3 runs to 13 residues. Here the CDR3 DNA reads TGTGCCAGCAGTTTCACGGGCGATGAAAAACTGTTTTTT. Encoded protein: CASSFTGDEKLFF.

This chain connects TRBV29-1 to TRBJ1-2, with 9 bases lining up with TRBD1. Losses at the gene ends were 4 bases for V and 4 bases for J; bases not matched to a gene: 10. Germline CDR1 and CDR2: SQVTM and ANQGSEA. The CDR3 covers 15 residues. CDR3 protein: CSVAGDRGSSYGYTF. CDR3 coding DNA: TGCAGCGTTGCCGGAGACAGGGGGTCGAGCTATGGCTACACCTTC.

J is TRBJ2-1 and V is TRBV30; no reliable D call. The CDR3 totals 13 residues. The germline gives CDR1 GTSNPN, CDR2 SVGIG (reference sequence). V was pared by 0 bases and J by 10 bases, with 13 bases between. The CDR3 here is CAWSVLYFQEQFF. DNA of the CDR3: TGTGCCTGGAGTGTCTTATATTTCCAAGAGCAGTTCTTC.

V is TRBV28 and J is TRBJ1-2; D is possibly TRBD1 (6 bases). The germline V gene encodes CDR1 MDHEN and CDR2 SYDVKM. There are 13 residues in the CDR3. V dropped 2 bases and J dropped 7 bases, with 11 bases sitting between them. CDR3 in amino acids: CASSLVGAGGYTF. The CDR3 bases are TGTGCCAGCAGTTTAGTGGGGGCGGGTGGCTACACCTTC.

The sample holds a few counts of this clonotype. V is TRBV30 and J is TRBJ1-1, with unresolved D. V was trimmed by 3 bases and J by 3 bases, leaving 11 bases between them. Germline assignment: CDR1 GTSNPN and CDR2 SVGIG (reference sequence). The CDR3 length is 13 residues. For the CDR3, the DNA is TGTGCCTGGAGGGCCGAGGTACACACTGAAGCTTTCTTT. Its translation is CAWRAEVHTEAFF.

This clonotype has only a few counts. The chain uses TRBV12-2 and TRBJ1-2; the table's D call, TRBD1, was not checked against the DNA. TRBV12-2 is reported as a pseudogene. The CDR3 has 15 amino acids. DNA of the CDR3: TGTGCAAGTCGCTTTACTGGGGGCAGTAACTATGGCTACACCTTC. This codes for CASRFTGGSNYGYTF.

The table lists this clonotype with many counts. CDR3 region: CSVGTGDEKLFF. In nucleotides, the CDR3 is TGCAGCGTTGGGACAGGGGATGAAAAACTGTTTTTT. The chain links TRBV29-1 to TRBJ1-4, with 9 bases that match TRBD1. The ends lost 4 bases at V and 6 bases at J; junction bases unmatched: 0. This CDR3 is 12 amino acids long. In germline, CDR1 is SQVTM, CDR2 ANQGSEA.

This clonotype was found a few times. The chain combines TRBV7-3 with TRBJ2-6; 10 bases align to TRBD1. CDR1 and CDR2 from the germline V gene are SGHTA and FQGTGA. The CDR3 has 19 amino acids. Unmatched junction bases numbered 13, after V lost 4 bases and J lost 4 bases. The CDR3 DNA is TGTGCCAGCAGCTACAACGTGGGACAGGGGCTTTCAGGGGCCAACGTCCTGACTTTC. Translated, it gives CASSYNVGQGLSGANVLTF.

This clonotype was detected ten times or more. V is TRBV28 and J is TRBJ1-5; 7 bases map to TRBD1. J lost 3 bases, V lost 6 bases, and 5 bases had no gene match. The CDR3 runs 14 residues. Germline V lookup: CDR1 MDHEN, CDR2 SYDVKM. In nucleotides, the CDR3 is TGTGCCAGCAGGGCCGGGACAGACAATCAGCCCCAGCATTTT. It codes for CASRAGTDNQPQHF.